Included here is one T cell receptor beta chain sequence, with context. Its antigen remains unknown. The sample comes from a study of cytomegalovirus exposure and HLA in healthy donors. Study-level findings and limits: Researchers reportedly found TCR beta sequences accurately predicted most subjects' HLA-A and HLA-B alleles. Association with HLA alleles at 0.05 false discovery rate was found for 15,000 to 20,000 TCR beta sequences in a later analysis. For most TCR beta V segments, an earlier analysis put the productive rate at about 87% or about 30% of the time.

The study ran its PCR with 60 Vbeta and 13 Jbeta primers. Here immunoSEQ multiplex PCR was the method, and the copy in TCRdb shows in-frame clones only, minus some. The sample lists 80,000 to 95,000 clones, almost 85% occurring once. This sequence originates from a woman younger than 35 in good health and CMV-seropositive. The material sequenced was PBMCs.

The CDR3 DNA follows: TGTGCCTGGAGTTCTTTTTCGCGAAGCCCTGAAAACACCATATATTTT. Its protein is CAWSSFSRSPENTIYF. The chain uses TRBV30 and TRBJ1-3, with D uncertain. Germline V lookup: CDR1 GTSNPN, CDR2 SVGIG (reference sequence). V was shortened by 2 bases and J by 6 bases, with 20 bases between the two germline ends. The CDR3 extends over 16 amino acids.